A selection of T cell receptor beta chains follows, all from one sample in a study of shared clonotypes between healthy human individuals. Measured with immunoSEQ multiplex PCR; TCRdb has only the in-frame clones, and not every one. The sample has 2.3 million or so clones; 80% to 95% are singletons. The sequencing input was naive CD4+ T cells from PBMCs. The origin of the receptors is a man younger than 30 in good health. Some clones in this sample may be carry-over from other donors' samples. The CDR3 runs from the conserved cysteine through the conserved F or W.

v_call	j_call	cdr3_aa
TRBV19	TRBJ2-7	CASSIDGQLSYEQYF
TRBV15	TRBJ2-2	CATSRDQQGSGELFF
TRBV28	TRBJ2-7	CASASFEQYF
TRBV9	TRBJ2-2	CASSRQWTGRTGELFF
TRBV5-4	TRBJ2-7	CASSLTLDTYEQYF
TRBV5-1	TRBJ2-3	CASSSQGFTDTQYF
TRBV30	TRBJ2-2	CAWSARTGELFF
TRBV6-1	TRBJ2-1	CASSGTGGNGNEQFF
TRBV5-1	TRBJ1-3	CASSLTGGLSGNTIYF
TRBV5-4	TRBJ2-3	CASRERAGFTDTQYF
TRBV5-1	TRBJ1-1	CASSFTGLDTEAFF
TRBV5-1	TRBJ2-7	CASSTASISYEQYF
TRBV6-1	TRBJ2-4	CASTPGGIQYF
TRBV28	TRBJ1-5	CASSSDRDGGSNQPQHF
TRBV15	TRBJ2-3	CATSSKRLAGGTDTQYF
TRBV6-5	TRBJ2-7	CASSSREALYEQYF
TRBV28	TRBJ1-3	CASSLGQGAQGNTIYF
TRBV10-3	TRBJ2-5	CAISEARTPQETQYF
TRBV28	TRBJ1-4	CASSSQGAGKEKLFF
TRBV2	TRBJ1-2	CASSEGTGYGYTF
TRBV2	TRBJ1-3	CASRLGTSGNTIYF
TRBV18	TRBJ2-3	CASSPPSRADTQYF
TRBV5-4	TRBJ2-7	CASSPSGTGAYEQYF
TRBV7-2	TRBJ1-1	CASSFIEVMNTEAFF
TRBV2	TRBJ2-7	CASNEGVYEQYF
TRBV7-8	TRBJ1-2	CASSLGTGWYGYTF